The 17 T cell receptor beta chains reported below all come from one sample, sequenced in a study of technical replicates of blood from a few donors. Clones were sequenced by immunoSEQ multiplex PCR, and TCRdb holds only the in-frame ones, with some missing. The sample yields about 67,000 clones, 98% seen once. The sample was T cells isolated from PBMCs. The receptor set was obtained from a human donor in good health.

In this sample, this clone turned up once. The J gene is TRBJ2-7, the V gene TRBV5-1, with no clear D. This CDR3 has 14 amino acids. CDR1 and CDR2 from the germline V gene are SGHRS and YFSETQ. Deletions cut 0 bases from V and 5 bases from J, with 12 bases between. The CDR3 loop is CASSLVPDSNEQYF. The CDR3, as DNA: TGCGCCAGCAGCTTGGTCCCAGATTCCAACGAGCAGTACTTC. Using reference TRBV5-1 and TRBJ2-7 for the parts outside the CDR3, the full variable domain is KAGVTQTPRYLIKTRGQQVTLSCSPISGHRSVSWYQQTPGQGLQFLFEYFSETQRNKGNFPGRFSGRQFSNSRSEMNVSTLELGDSALYLCASSLVPDSNEQYFGPGTRLTVT.

The genes are TRBV6-1 and TRBJ1-2, with 10 nucleotides matching TRBD1. The CDR3 contains 14 residues. Germline CDR1 and CDR2: MNHNS and SASEGT. After removal of 4 bases from V and 3 bases from J, the junction contained 2 bases not matched to a gene. CDR3 nucleotide sequence: TGTGCCAGCAGTGCCGGACAGGGGGACTATGGCTACACCTTC. Residues: CASSAGQGDYGYTF.

The genes are TRBV7-2 and TRBJ1-2; 7 positions agree with TRBD1. The CDR3 sequence is 16 residues long. Losses at the gene ends were 1 base for V and 4 bases for J; bases not matched to a gene: 9. The germline CDR1 and CDR2 sequences are SGHTA and FQGNSA. Here the CDR3 reads CASSLGPDGTVYGYTF. In DNA form, the CDR3 reads TGTGCCAGCAGCTTAGGTCCAGACGGGACAGTCTATGGCTACACCTTC.

This chain links TRBV5-6 with TRBJ2-7; no reliable D call. Looked up from germline, CDR1 is SGHDT and CDR2 is YYEEEE. CDR3 length: 13 residues. The ends were cut back, 0 bases at V and 4 bases at J, with 8 bases in the middle. CDR3 residues: CASSLGLDYEQYF. The CDR3 DNA reads as TGTGCCAGCAGCTTGGGACTCGATTACGAGCAGTACTTC.

This chain uses TRBV11-2 with TRBJ2-7, with TRBD2 identical over 13 bases. Germline V gene sequence: CDR1 SGHAT, CDR2 FQNNGV. V was pared by 0 bases and J by 6 bases, with 5 bases of the junction left unmatched. CDR3 length: 16 amino acids. The CDR3 sequence is CASSLEGLAGAPEQYF. In nucleotides, the CDR3 is TGTGCCAGCAGCTTAGAAGGACTAGCGGGAGCCCCCGAGCAGTACTTC.

J is TRBJ2-1 and V is TRBV11-2, with 10 bases aligning to TRBD2. The CDR3 sequence is 15 residues long. Germline V gene lookup returns CDR1 SGHAT and CDR2 FQNNGV. The junction had 8 bases not matched to a gene; V was cut back by 5 bases and J by 7 bases. CDR3 protein: CASSPPGLASNEQFF. The CDR3 DNA sequence: TGTGCCAGCAGCCCACCGGGACTAGCGTCAAATGAGCAGTTCTTC.

The genes are TRBV11-3 and TRBJ2-1, with 9 bases matching TRBD2. The CDR3 consists of 14 residues. Germline CDR1 SGHNT, CDR2 YENEEA. V gave up 1 base and J gave up 9 bases; unmatched junction bases: 4. The CDR3: CASSLGWTSVEQFF. The CDR3 DNA sequence: TGTGCCAGCAGCTTAGGCTGGACTAGCGTTGAGCAGTTCTTC.

The chain joins TRBV11-2 to TRBJ1-1, with a tentative D call TRBD1 (5 bases). The length of the CDR3 is 14 residues. The germline V gene encodes CDR1 SGHAT and CDR2 FQNNGV. V was trimmed by 3 bases and J by 3 bases, leaving 11 bases between them. CDR3 residues: CASSLGGGYTEAFF. The DNA for the CDR3 is TGTGCCAGCAGCTTGGGGGGAGGGTACACTGAAGCTTTCTTT.

The chain carries TRBV7-8 and TRBJ1-2; D might be TRBD1 (5 bases). Germline assignment: CDR1 SGHVS and CDR2 FQNEAQ. V lost 1 base and J 4 bases, leaving 13 bases between the germline ends. The length of the CDR3 is 15 residues. This chain's CDR3 is CASSLEGREAYGYTF. The CDR3 DNA sequence: TGTGCCAGCAGCTTAGAAGGCAGGGAGGCCTATGGCTACACCTTC. Filled out from reference TRBV7-8 and TRBJ1-2, the complete variable domain reads GAGVSQSPRYKVAKRGQDVALRCDPISGHVSLFWYQQALGQGPEFLTYFQNEAQLDKSGLPSDRFFAERPEGSVSTLKIQRTQQEDSAVYLCASSLEGREAYGYTFGSGTRLTVV.

V usage is TRBV5-4 and J usage is TRBJ1-2; D is undetermined. The germline V and J ends were trimmed by 4 bases and 7 bases, with 11 bases remaining between them. The CDR3 contains 12 residues. The germline V gene encodes CDR1 SGHNT and CDR2 YYREEE (reference sequence). The CDR3, as DNA: TGTGCCAGCAGCGCCCCTTTGAGTGGCTACACCTTC. Translation: CASSAPLSGYTF.

This clone is a singleton in its sample. The V call is TRBV4-2, the J call TRBJ2-7; weak D call: TRBD1 (5 bases). The CDR3 is 15 amino acids. V gave up 0 bases and J gave up 5 bases, with 14 bases separating them. Germline V CDR1 and CDR2: LGHNA, YNFKEQ. CDR3 loop: CASSQDRAALDEQYF. CDR3 sequence (DNA): TGTGCCAGCAGCCAAGACAGGGCGGCTCTGGACGAGCAGTACTTC.

The chain couples TRBV27 to TRBJ1-5; D is unclear. The CDR3 is made up of 13 amino acids. In germline, CDR1 is MNHEY, CDR2 SMNVEV (reference sequence). V lost 3 bases, J lost 2 bases, and 5 bases lay in between. The CDR3 region is CASSLAGNQPQHF. The CDR3 coding sequence is TGTGCCAGCAGTTTGGCAGGCAATCAGCCCCAGCATTTT.

This rearrangement joins TRBV7-9 to TRBJ2-1, with D possibly TRBD2 on 7 matching bases. With 2 bases removed from V and 4 bases from J, the gap between germline ends came to 24 bases. Germline V lookup: CDR1 SEHNR, CDR2 FQNEAQ (reference sequence). This CDR3 has 19 amino acids. The CDR3, as DNA: TGTGCCAGCAGCTTATCGGGCTATGGGGCGGGGGCCTTTTACAATGAGCAGTTCTTC. Translation gives CASSLSGYGAGAFYNEQFF.

The gene calls are TRBV6-5 and TRBJ1-1, with 8 bases fitting TRBD1. The germline V gene has CDR1 MNHEY and CDR2 SVGAGI. The CDR3 loop spans 16 amino acids. V trimming: 2 bases; J trimming: 4 bases; junction bases outside the gene matches: 9. The CDR3 bases are TGTGCCAGCAGTTACGCGAACAGGGGGGATGGCACTGAAGCTTTCTTT. It translates to CASSYANRGDGTEAFF.

In its sample, this clone was seen once. The V and J genes are TRBV11-2 and TRBJ2-5, with no clear D. Trimming removed 5 bases at V and 14 bases at J, with 18 bases between. In germline, CDR1 is SGHAT, CDR2 FQNNGV. This CDR3 contains 12 residues. CDR3 nucleotide sequence: TGTGCCAGCAGCCATGCACGGTTCCACCCCTACTTC. Amino acids: CASSHARFHPYF.

The chain recombines TRBV5-1 with TRBJ2-1; TRBD2 matches 7 bases. The germline CDR1 and CDR2 sequences are SGHRS and YFSETQ. V dropped 0 bases and J dropped 1; count of bases not matched to a gene: 7. The CDR3 is 17 residues long. In nucleotides, the CDR3 is TGCGCCAGCAGCTTGGAGCTTCAGCGGGGATCCTACAATGAGCAGTTCTTC. Translated: CASSLELQRGSYNEQFF.

V gene TRBV2 combines with J gene TRBJ1-6; unclear D gene. V was trimmed by 7 bases and J by 9 bases, leaving 10 bases between them. CDR1 is SNHLY, CDR2 FYNNEI, per germline. This CDR3 is built from 12 residues. The CDR3 bases are TGTGCCAGCAAATCGGACTCTTCACCCCTCCACTTT. As protein: CASKSDSSPLHF.